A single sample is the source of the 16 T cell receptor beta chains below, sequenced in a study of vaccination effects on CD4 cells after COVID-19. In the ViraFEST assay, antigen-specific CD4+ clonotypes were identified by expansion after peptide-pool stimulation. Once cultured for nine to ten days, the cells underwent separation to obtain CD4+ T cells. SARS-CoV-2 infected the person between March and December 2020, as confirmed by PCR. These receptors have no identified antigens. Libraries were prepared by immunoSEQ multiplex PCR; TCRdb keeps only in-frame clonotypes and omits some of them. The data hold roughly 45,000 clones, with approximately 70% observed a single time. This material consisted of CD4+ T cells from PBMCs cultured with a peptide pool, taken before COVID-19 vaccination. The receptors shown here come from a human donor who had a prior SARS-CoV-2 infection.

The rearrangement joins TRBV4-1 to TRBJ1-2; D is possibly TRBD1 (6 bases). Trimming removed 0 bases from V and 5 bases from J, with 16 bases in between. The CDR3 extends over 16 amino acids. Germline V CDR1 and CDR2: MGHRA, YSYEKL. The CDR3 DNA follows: TGCGCCAGCAGCCAAGAGATGACAGGAATCGCTTATGGCTACACCTTC. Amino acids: CASSQEMTGIAYGYTF.

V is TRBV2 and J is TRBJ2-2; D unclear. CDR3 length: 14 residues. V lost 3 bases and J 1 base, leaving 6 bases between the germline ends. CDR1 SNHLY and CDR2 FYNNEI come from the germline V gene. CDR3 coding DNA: TGTGCCAGCAGTGACCGACAGAACACCGGGGAGCTGTTTTTT. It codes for CASSDRQNTGELFF.

DNA of the CDR3: TGTGCTAGTGGTTTTGGACAGGGGGACTACAATGAGCAGTTCTTC. This gives the protein CASGFGQGDYNEQFF. This sequence joins TRBV12-5 and TRBJ2-1; TRBD1 matches 10 bases. The V segment lost 3 bases and the J segment 3 bases; nucleotides outside the gene matches: 2. Germline V CDR1 and CDR2: LGHNT, FRNRAP. The CDR3 spans 15 residues.

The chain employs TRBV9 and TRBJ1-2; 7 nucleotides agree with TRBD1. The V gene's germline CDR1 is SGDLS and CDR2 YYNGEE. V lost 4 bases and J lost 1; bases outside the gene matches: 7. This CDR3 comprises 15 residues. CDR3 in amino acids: CASSPQTGINYGYTF. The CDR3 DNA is TGTGCCAGCAGCCCACAGACAGGGATTAACTATGGCTACACCTTC.

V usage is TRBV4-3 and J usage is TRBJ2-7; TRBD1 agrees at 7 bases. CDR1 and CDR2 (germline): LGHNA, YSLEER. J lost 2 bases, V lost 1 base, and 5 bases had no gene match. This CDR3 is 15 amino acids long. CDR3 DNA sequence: TGCGCCAGCAGCCAAGTCGGTCAGGGGGCCTACGAGCAGTACTTC. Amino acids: CASSQVGQGAYEQYF.

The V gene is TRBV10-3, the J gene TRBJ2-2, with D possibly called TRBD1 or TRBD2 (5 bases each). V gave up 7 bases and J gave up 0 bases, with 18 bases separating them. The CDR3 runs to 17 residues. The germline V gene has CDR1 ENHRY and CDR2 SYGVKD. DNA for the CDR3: TGTGCCATCAAGTCTGCTCTCCGGGACCCGAACACCGGGGAGCTGTTTTTT. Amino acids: CAIKSALRDPNTGELFF.

CDR3 sequence reads: CASSLELAEAFF. The CDR3 DNA follows: TGTGCCAGCAGCTTAGAGTTGGCTGAAGCTTTCTTT. This chain links TRBV11-2 with TRBJ1-1; D is unresolved. Deletions cut 0 bases from V and 6 bases from J, with 5 bases between. CDR3 length: 12 residues. Germline V CDR1 and CDR2: SGHAT, FQNNGV. Complete variable domain (other parts from reference TRBV11-2 and TRBJ1-1): EAGVAQSPRYKIIEKRQSVAFWCNPISGHATLYWYQQILGQGPKLLIQFQNNGVVDDSQLPKDRFSAERLKGVDSTLKIQPAKLEDSAVYLCASSLELAEAFFGQGTRLTVV.

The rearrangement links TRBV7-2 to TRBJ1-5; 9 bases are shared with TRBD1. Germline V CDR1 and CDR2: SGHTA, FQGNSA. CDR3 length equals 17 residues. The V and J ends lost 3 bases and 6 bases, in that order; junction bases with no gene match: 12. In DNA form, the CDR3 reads TGTGCCAGCAGCTTGAGTGGCGGGACAGGGATTTTTCAGCCCCAGCATTTT. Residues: CASSLSGGTGIFQPQHF.

In DNA, the CDR3 is TGTGCCAGCAGTCCTAGCGGGAGGGACACCGGGGAGCTGTTTTTT. Translating gives CASSPSGRDTGELFF. The chain employs TRBV7-3 and TRBJ2-2; 12 bases map to TRBD2. The CDR3 contains 15 residues. After removal of 6 bases from V and 3 bases from J, the junction contained 2 bases not matched to a gene. Per the germline V gene, CDR1 is SGHTA and CDR2 is FQGTGA.

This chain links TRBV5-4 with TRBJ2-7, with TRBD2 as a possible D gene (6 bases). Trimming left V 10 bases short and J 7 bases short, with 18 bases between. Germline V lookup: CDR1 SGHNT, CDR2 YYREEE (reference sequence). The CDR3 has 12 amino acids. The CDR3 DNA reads TGTGCCGGAGGGCCAGGACGGGAGGAGCAGTACTTC. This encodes CAGGPGREEQYF.

The DNA for the CDR3 is TGTGCCAGCAGCTCACTAGCGGGGGGCCGTCCCTACAATGAGCAGTTCTTC. It codes for CASSSLAGGRPYNEQFF. The chain couples TRBV7-2 to TRBJ2-1; 12 nucleotides line up with TRBD2. From germline, CDR1 is SGHTA and CDR2 FQGNSA. There are 17 residues in the CDR3. The V segment lost 4 bases and the J segment 2 bases; nucleotides outside the gene matches: 6.

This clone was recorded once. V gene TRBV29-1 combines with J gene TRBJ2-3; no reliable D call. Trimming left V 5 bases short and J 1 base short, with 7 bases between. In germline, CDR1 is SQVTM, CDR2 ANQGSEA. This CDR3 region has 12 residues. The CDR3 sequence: CSVRVRTDTQYF. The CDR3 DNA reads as TGCAGCGTTAGGGTCCGCACAGATACGCAGTATTTT.

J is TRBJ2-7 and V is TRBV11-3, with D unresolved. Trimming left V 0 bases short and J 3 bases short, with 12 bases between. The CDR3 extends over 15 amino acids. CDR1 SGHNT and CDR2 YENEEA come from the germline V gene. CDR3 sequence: CASSLDMGGDYEQYF. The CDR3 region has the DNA TGTGCCAGCAGCTTAGATATGGGTGGGGACTACGAGCAGTACTTC.

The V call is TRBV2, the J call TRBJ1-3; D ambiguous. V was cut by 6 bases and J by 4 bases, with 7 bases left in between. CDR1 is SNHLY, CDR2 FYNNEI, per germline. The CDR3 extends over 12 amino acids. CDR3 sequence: CASSPGGNTIYF. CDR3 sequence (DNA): TGTGCCAGCAGCCCCGGGGGAAACACCATATATTTT. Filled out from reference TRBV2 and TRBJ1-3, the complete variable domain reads EPEVTQTPSHQVTQMGQEVILRCVPISNHLYFYWYRQILGQKVEFLVSFYNNEISEKSEIFDDQFSVERPDGSNFTLKIRSTKLEDSAMYFCASSPGGNTIYFGEGSWLTVV.

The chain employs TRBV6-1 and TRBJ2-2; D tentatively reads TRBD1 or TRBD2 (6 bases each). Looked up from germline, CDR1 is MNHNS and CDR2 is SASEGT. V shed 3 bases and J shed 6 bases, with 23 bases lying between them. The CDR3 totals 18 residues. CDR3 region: CASSDRGERAWGAGELFF. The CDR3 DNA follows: TGTGCCAGCAGTGATAGGGGGGAGCGAGCGTGGGGCGCCGGGGAGCTGTTTTTT.

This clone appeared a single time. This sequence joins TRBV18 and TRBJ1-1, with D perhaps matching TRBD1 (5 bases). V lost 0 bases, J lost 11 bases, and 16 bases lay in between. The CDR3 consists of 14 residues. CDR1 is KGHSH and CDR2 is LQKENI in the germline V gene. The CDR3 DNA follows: TGTGCCAGCTCACCACCGGGCGGGGGAGGAGAGGCTTTCTTT. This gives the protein CASSPPGGGGEAFF.